The 25 T cell receptor beta chains presented below share a single source sample, sequenced in a study of CD8 T cells in Susac syndrome. An input of roughly 0.5 to 1 ug of RNA was subjected to reverse transcription using random hexamers. From the immunoSEQ multiplex PCR reads, TCRdb called clonotypes with MiXCR, one entry per CDR3 protein. The sample includes some 300,000 distinct CDR3 sequences, approximately 90% of them seen just once. The sequencing input was CD8+ T cells from PBMCs. The receptors were gathered from a human donor with multiple sclerosis.

The chain couples TRBV6-6 to TRBJ1-1, with D possibly matching TRBD1 (5 bases). The CDR3 sequence is 13 residues long. V was shortened by 4 bases and J by 9 bases, with 15 bases between the two germline ends. From germline, CDR1 is MNHNY and CDR2 SVGAGI (reference sequence). As DNA, the CDR3 is TGTGCCAGCAGTTCCTTTCGGACAAGTCAAGCTTTCTTT. Translated, it gives CASSSFRTSQAFF.

CDR3 loop: CASSLTPPAGELFF. The CDR3 DNA is TGTGCCAGCAGCTTAACTCCCCCGGCTGGGGAGCTGTTTTTT. The chain is built from TRBV7-3 and TRBJ2-2, with unresolved D. This CDR3 has 14 amino acids. V lost 0 bases to trimming and J lost 8 bases, with 10 bases between them. In germline, CDR1 is SGHTA, CDR2 FQGTGA.

The genes are TRBV14 and TRBJ2-1; 12 bases are a match to TRBD2. Germline V gene data show CDR1 as SGHDN and CDR2 as FVKESK. V was clipped by 1 base and J by 5 bases; unmatched bases: 6. The CDR3 runs 17 residues. The CDR3: CASSQGLAGAYHNEQFF. CDR3 DNA sequence: TGTGCCAGCAGCCAAGGACTAGCGGGAGCTTACCACAATGAGCAGTTCTTC.

This clonotype appeared a few times. A junction end diverges from the germline sequence, so it may reflect a read error. The chain couples TRBV6-2 or TRBV6-3 to TRBJ2-1; no clear D. The CDR3 spans 12 residues. Germline V lookup: CDR1 MNHEY, CDR2 SVGEGT. For the CDR3, the DNA is TGTGCCAGCACTTACAGCCCCGGGGAGCAGTTCTTC. This codes for CASTYSPGEQFF.

V gene TRBV29-1 combines with J gene TRBJ2-7, with 8 nucleotides matching TRBD1. J gave up 6 bases and V 3 bases, and 1 base lay outside the gene matches. This CDR3 has 11 amino acids. Germline values: CDR1 SQVTM, CDR2 ANQGSEA. The DNA of the CDR3 is TGCAGCGTTGATCAGGGGGCCGAGCAGTACTTC. It translates to CSVDQGAEQYF.

This chain links TRBV27 with TRBJ2-5; 9 bases align to TRBD2. V gave up 4 bases and J gave up 1 base; unmatched junction bases: 4. Germline V gives CDR1 MNHEY, CDR2 SMNVEV (reference sequence). The length of the CDR3 is 15 residues. The CDR3 spells CASSSGLARQETQYF. The CDR3 DNA sequence: TGTGCCAGCAGTTCCGGACTAGCGCGCCAAGAGACCCAGTACTTC.

J is TRBJ2-2 and V is TRBV6-1; a weak D match, TRBD2 (6 bases). Germline CDR1 MNHNS, CDR2 SASEGT. V was pared by 7 bases and J by 1 base, with 16 bases between. CDR3 length: 16 residues. The CDR3 nucleotides read TGTGCCAGCACCCCTATGACTAGTTTGAACACCGGGGAGCTGTTTTTT. This codes for CASTPMTSLNTGELFF.

CDR3: CSARDVATAEAFF. The CDR3, as DNA: TGCAGTGCTAGAGATGTCGCGACAGCTGAAGCTTTCTTT. V usage is TRBV20-1 and J usage is TRBJ1-1; TRBD1 might be the D (5 bases). Trimming took off 0 bases at V and 6 bases at J, with 11 bases between the two ends. The CDR3 sequence is 13 residues long. CDR1 is DFQATT, CDR2 SNEGSKA, per germline (reference sequence).

The chain is built from TRBV24-1 and TRBJ2-1, with 7 bases fitting TRBD2. Germline trimming cut 3 bases from V and 12 bases from J; bases unmatched to any gene: 19. This CDR3 has 17 amino acids. Germline CDR1 and CDR2: KGHDR and SFDVKD. CDR3 loop: CATSDSRLGGGPPRQFF. CDR3 nucleotides: TGTGCCACCAGTGATAGTCGACTGGGCGGGGGACCCCCGCGGCAGTTCTTC.

V usage is TRBV28 and J usage is TRBJ2-3, with TRBD1 as a possible D gene (6 bases). CDR3 length equals 12 residues. Trimming left V 6 bases short and J 5 bases short, with 9 bases between. Looked up from germline, CDR1 is MDHEN and CDR2 is SYDVKM. Written as DNA, the CDR3 is TGTGCCAGCAGAGAACAGGGAGATACGCAGTATTTT. Translating gives CASREQGDTQYF. Based on the CDR3 plus reference TRBV28 and TRBJ2-3, the full variable domain is DVKVTQSSRYLVKRTGEKVFLECVQDMDHENMFWYRQDPGLGLRLIYFSYDVKMKEKGDIPEGYSVSREKKERFSLILESASTNQTSMYLCASREQGDTQYFGPGTRLTVL.

The rearrangement links TRBV10-1 to TRBJ2-7; D remains ambiguous. Trimming shortened V by 11 bases and J by 2 bases, and 10 bases separated the two germline ends. CDR1 is WNHNN, CDR2 SYGVQD, per germline (reference sequence). This CDR3 region has 11 residues. CDR3 in DNA: TGCGCCTCAGAGGTGACCTACGAGCAGTACTTC. This encodes CASEVTYEQYF.

This chain connects TRBV29-1 to TRBJ2-3; TRBD2 aligns across 14 bases. CDR1 is SQVTM and CDR2 is ANQGSEA in the germline V gene. The V gene end was trimmed by 7 bases and the J gene end by 0 bases; junction bases not matched to a gene: 9. The CDR3 is made up of 17 amino acids. The CDR3 protein is CSGLGTSGGPSTDTQYF. The CDR3 DNA follows: TGCAGCGGACTCGGGACTAGCGGGGGTCCTAGCACAGATACGCAGTATTTT.

V gene TRBV25-1 combines with J gene TRBJ2-3; D unresolved. Per germline, CDR1 MGHDK and CDR2 SYGVNS. The V and J ends lost 1 base and 0 bases respectively, with 5 bases between them. The CDR3 spans 14 residues. Here the CDR3 reads CASSEFSSTDTQYF. CDR3 DNA sequence: TGTGCCAGCAGTGAATTTAGTAGCACAGATACGCAGTATTTT.

This clonotype was seen once. The rearrangement uses TRBV20-1 and TRBJ2-1; 10 bases match TRBD1. The CDR3 covers 15 residues. V shed 5 bases, J shed 7 bases, and the junction held 11 bases outside the gene matches. Germline values: CDR1 DFQATT, CDR2 SNEGSKA (reference sequence). This chain's CDR3 is CSAVPSRQGANEQFF. The CDR3 coding sequence is TGCAGTGCTGTGCCTTCGAGACAGGGGGCGAATGAGCAGTTCTTC.

J is TRBJ2-4 and V is TRBV9, with D unclear. Looked up from germline, CDR1 is SGDLS and CDR2 is YYNGEE. Trimming stripped 3 bases from V and 8 bases from J, with 18 bases between. The CDR3 runs to 15 residues. CDR3: CASSADELRTDIQYF. The CDR3 DNA follows: TGTGCCAGCAGCGCGGACGAACTGCGCACTGACATTCAGTACTTC.

The rearrangement links TRBV7-9 to TRBJ2-1; 11 bases agree with TRBD2. The CDR3 spans 13 residues. With 5 bases clipped from V and 10 bases from J, the junction kept 4 bases outside the gene matches. Germline CDR1 and CDR2: SEHNR and FQNEAQ (reference sequence). CDR3 in DNA: TGTGCCAGCAGCAAAAGACTAGCGGGGGAGCAGTTCTTC. Translated, it gives CASSKRLAGEQFF.

The gene calls are TRBV12-3 or TRBV12-4 and TRBJ2-2; 8 bases are shared with TRBD2. The CDR3 covers 13 residues. J gave up 8 bases and V 7 bases, and 6 bases lay outside the gene matches. CDR3 protein: CASTPGGRGELFF. CDR3 DNA: TGTGCCAGCACCCCGGGGGGGCGAGGGGAGCTGTTTTTT.

This chain links TRBV27 with TRBJ2-7; the D is unclear. Germline V CDR1 and CDR2: MNHEY, SMNVEV (reference sequence). The CDR3 runs to 13 residues. V lost 0 bases, J lost 5 bases, and 8 bases lay in between. The DNA of the CDR3 is TGTGCCAGCAGTTTATCACCGCGAAACGAGCAGTACTTC. Protein sequence: CASSLSPRNEQYF.

The V gene is TRBV27, the J gene TRBJ2-3, with D perhaps given as TRBD1 or TRBD2 (5 bases each). CDR3 length: 15 amino acids. V lost 6 bases, J lost 4 bases, and 17 bases lay in between. Per germline, CDR1 MNHEY and CDR2 SMNVEV (reference sequence). The CDR3 DNA reads TGTGCCAGCAGCCCAGGGAGCCCATATCCAGATACGCAGTATTTT. This encodes CASSPGSPYPDTQYF.

This rearrangement joins TRBV7-8 to TRBJ2-2; D remains ambiguous. The CDR3 length is 14 residues. Trimming removed 0 bases from V and 6 bases from J, with 8 bases in between. Germline CDR1 and CDR2: SGHVS and FQNEAQ. Here the CDR3 reads CASSLAVSSGELFF. The CDR3 coding sequence is TGTGCCAGCAGCTTAGCGGTCTCATCCGGGGAGCTGTTTTTT.

The V call is TRBV12-3 or TRBV12-4, the J call TRBJ1-1; TRBD1 matches 8 bases. V lost 7 bases and J lost 0; bases outside the gene matches: 10. This CDR3 is built from 16 residues. Here the CDR3 reads CASNPDRATLNTEAFF. CDR3 sequence (DNA): TGTGCCAGCAATCCGGACAGGGCAACTTTGAACACTGAAGCTTTCTTT.

The CDR3 region is CASSKYSPAPQHF. The CDR3 region has the DNA TGTGCCAGCAGTAAATACAGCCCCGCGCCCCAGCATTTT. The chain uses TRBV27 and TRBJ1-5; D not certain. The CDR3 covers 13 residues. Trimming pared 5 bases from V and 9 bases from J, leaving 14 bases between. The germline CDR1 and CDR2 sequences are MNHEY and SMNVEV (reference sequence).

V and J are TRBV11-2 and TRBJ2-7, with no clear D. V was clipped by 2 bases and J by 3 bases, with 8 bases between them. CDR1 is SGHAT and CDR2 is FQNNGV in the germline V gene. The CDR3 consists of 13 residues. The CDR3 here is CASSLLTDYEQYF. Here the CDR3 DNA reads TGTGCCAGCAGCTTACTTACAGACTACGAGCAGTACTTC.

This clonotype was detected only once. The chain recombines TRBV7-9 with TRBJ2-5, with D perhaps matching TRBD1 or TRBD2 (5 bases each). CDR3 length equals 16 residues. CDR1 is SEHNR and CDR2 is FQNEAQ in the germline V gene (reference sequence). Trimming took 8 bases from V and 5 from J, leaving 24 bases between them. CDR3: CASGPPLRGLWETQYF. For the CDR3, the DNA is TGTGCCAGCGGACCCCCCTTGAGGGGCCTGTGGGAGACCCAGTACTTC.

By frequency in the sample, this clonotype is medium-sized. The chain carries TRBV25-1 and TRBJ2-1; D may correspond to TRBD1 or TRBD2 (5 bases each). Germline V CDR1 and CDR2: MGHDK, SYGVNS. The V end lost 3 bases, the J end lost 4 bases, and 13 bases lay between the germline ends. The CDR3 has 15 residues. CDR3 amino acids: CASSESGREYNEQFF. The CDR3 bases are TGTGCCAGCAGTGAGAGTGGCAGGGAGTACAATGAGCAGTTCTTC.